The sequence of this T cell receptor (beta chain) was determined in a study of glioma-infiltrating T cells. TCR alpha and beta CDR3 regions were amplified from RNA using iRepertoire nested multiplex PCR. One-step reverse transcription and amplification started from about 100-400 ng of tissue mRNA or PBMC total RNA. TCRdb re-analysed the multiplex PCR reads in MiXCR, keeping a single row per CDR3 protein. Counted here are roughly 120,000 distinct CDR3 sequences, approximately 23% occurring once; the ten biggest clones make up 13% to 15%. Details on this clonotype: Its cognate antigen is unknown. A much bigger clone sits one base away, suggesting this may be a read error.

Study results and caveats: Only very few CDR3 sequences appeared in both tissue and blood.

Germline V gene sequence: CDR1 MNHNS, CDR2 SASEGT. There are 15 residues in the CDR3. V was shortened by 6 bases and J by 4 bases, with 18 bases between the two germline ends. This receptor was taken from a human donor with low-grade glioma or glioblastoma, undergoing nonglioma brain surgery, or in good health (not recorded which). Input material: glioma tissue, nonneoplastic brain tissue, or PBMCs (not recorded which). V and J are TRBV6-1 and TRBJ2-5, with D possibly called TRBD1 or TRBD2 (6 bases each). CDR3 sequence: CASRSPSKGGETQYF. CDR3 nucleotide sequence: TGTGCCAGCAGGTCTCCTTCCAAGGGGGGAGAGACCCAGTACTTC.